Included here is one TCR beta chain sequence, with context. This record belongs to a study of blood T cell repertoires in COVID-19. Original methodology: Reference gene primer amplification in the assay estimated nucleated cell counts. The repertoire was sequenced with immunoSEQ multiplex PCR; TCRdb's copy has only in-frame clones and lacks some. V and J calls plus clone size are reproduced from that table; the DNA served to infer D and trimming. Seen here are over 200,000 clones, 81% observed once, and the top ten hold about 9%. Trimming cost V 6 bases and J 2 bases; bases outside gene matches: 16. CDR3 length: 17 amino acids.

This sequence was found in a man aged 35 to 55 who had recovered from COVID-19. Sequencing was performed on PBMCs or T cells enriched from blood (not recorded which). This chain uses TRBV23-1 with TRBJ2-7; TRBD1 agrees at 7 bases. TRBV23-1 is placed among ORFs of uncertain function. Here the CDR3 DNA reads TGCGCCAGCAGACTAAATCGAGGGACAGCGATCACCTACGAGCAGTACTTC. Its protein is CASRLNRGTAITYEQYF.